This passage covers 3 T cell receptor beta chains from one sample sequenced in a study of vaccination effects on CD4 cells after COVID-19. CD4+ T cells specific for antigen were expanded with viral peptide pools by the ViraFEST assay before sequencing. Around day 10 of culture, CD4+ T cells were separated out. For these receptors, no antigen is known. This table comes from immunoSEQ multiplex PCR, and its TCRdb copy is limited to in-frame clones, with some not included. The sample carries under 80,000 clones, 70% to 75% recorded once. Sample: CD4+ T cells from PBMCs cultured with HCoV-229E spike peptides, taken before COVID-19 vaccination. The source of these receptors is a human donor who received a COVID-19 vaccine.

The chain joins TRBV7-9 to TRBJ2-1; D might be TRBD1 (5 bases). The CDR3 runs to 15 residues. V lost 4 bases and J lost 8, with 18 bases in between. Germline CDR1 and CDR2: SEHNR and FQNEAQ (reference sequence). The CDR3 bases are TGTGCCAGCAGCTACGCTGCGTGGCAGGGCGATGAGCAGTTCTTC. Protein sequence: CASSYAAWQGDEQFF.

The chain couples TRBV10-3 to TRBJ1-2; D might be TRBD1 (5 bases). Germline lookup yields CDR1 ENHRY and CDR2 SYGVKD. This CDR3 has 11 residues. V dropped 4 bases and J dropped 8 bases, with 8 bases sitting between them. CDR3 sequence (DNA): TGTGCCATCAGTGGTGGGGACGGCTACACCTTC. Translated, it gives CAISGGDGYTF.

J is TRBJ2-2 and V is TRBV25-1; tentatively, D is TRBD1 (6 bases). Trimming left V 7 bases short and J 4 bases short, with 13 bases between. The CDR3 spans 14 residues. In germline, CDR1 is MGHDK, CDR2 SYGVNS. CDR3 amino acids: CASMSTGRTGELFF. Here the CDR3 DNA reads TGTGCCAGCATGAGTACAGGGCGCACCGGGGAGCTGTTTTTT.